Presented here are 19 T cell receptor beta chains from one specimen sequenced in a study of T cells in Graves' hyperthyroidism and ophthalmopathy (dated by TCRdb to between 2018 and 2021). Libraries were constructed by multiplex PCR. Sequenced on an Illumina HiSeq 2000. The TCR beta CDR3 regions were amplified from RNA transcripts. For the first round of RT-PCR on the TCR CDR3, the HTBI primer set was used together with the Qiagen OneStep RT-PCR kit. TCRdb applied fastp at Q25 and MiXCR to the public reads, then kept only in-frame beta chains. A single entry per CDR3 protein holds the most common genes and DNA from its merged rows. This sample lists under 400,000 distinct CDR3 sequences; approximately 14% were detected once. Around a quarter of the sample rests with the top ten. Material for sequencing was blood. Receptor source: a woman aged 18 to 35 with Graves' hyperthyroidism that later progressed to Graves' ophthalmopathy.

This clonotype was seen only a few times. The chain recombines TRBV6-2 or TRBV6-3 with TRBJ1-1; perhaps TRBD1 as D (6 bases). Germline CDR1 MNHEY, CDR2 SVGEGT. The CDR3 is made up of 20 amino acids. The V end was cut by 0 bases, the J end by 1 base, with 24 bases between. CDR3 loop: CASSYSVLAGVKQGNTEAFF. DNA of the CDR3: TGTGCCAGCAGTTACTCGGTCTTAGCTGGGGTAAAACAGGGGAACACTGAAGCTTTCTTT.

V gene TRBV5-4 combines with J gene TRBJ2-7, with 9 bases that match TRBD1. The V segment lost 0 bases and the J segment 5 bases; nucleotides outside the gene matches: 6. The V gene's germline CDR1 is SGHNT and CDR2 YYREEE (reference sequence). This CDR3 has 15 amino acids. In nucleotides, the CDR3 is TGTGCCAGCAGCTTGGCTTTTGGGACAGGGAACGAGCAGTACTTC. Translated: CASSLAFGTGNEQYF. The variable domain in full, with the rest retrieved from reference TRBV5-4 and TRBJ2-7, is ETGVTQSPTHLIKTRGQQVTLRCSSQSGHNTVSWYQQALGQGPQFIFQYYREEENGRGNFPPRFSGLQFPNYSSELNVNALELDDSALYLCASSLAFGTGNEQYFGPGTRLTVT.

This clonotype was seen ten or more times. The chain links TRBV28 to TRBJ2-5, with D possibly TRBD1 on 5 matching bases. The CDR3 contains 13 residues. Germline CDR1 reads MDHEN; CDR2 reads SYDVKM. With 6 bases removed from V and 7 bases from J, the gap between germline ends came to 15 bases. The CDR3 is CASSRVPGGTQYF. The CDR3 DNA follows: TGTGCCAGCAGCAGGGTGCCGGGTGGGACCCAGTACTTC.

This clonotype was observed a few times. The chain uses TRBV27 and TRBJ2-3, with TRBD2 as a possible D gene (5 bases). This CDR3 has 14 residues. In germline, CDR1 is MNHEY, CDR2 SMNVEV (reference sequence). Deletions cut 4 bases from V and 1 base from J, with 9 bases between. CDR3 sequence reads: CASSYTGGTDTQYF. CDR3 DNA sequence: TGTGCCAGCAGTTATACCGGGGGCACAGATACGCAGTATTTT.

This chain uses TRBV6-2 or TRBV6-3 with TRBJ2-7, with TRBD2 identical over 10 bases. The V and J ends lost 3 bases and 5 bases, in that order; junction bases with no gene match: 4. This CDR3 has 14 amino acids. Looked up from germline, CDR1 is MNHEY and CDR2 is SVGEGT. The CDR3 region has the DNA TGTGCCAGCAGTTATAGCGGGAGGCACGACGAGCAGTACTTC. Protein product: CASSYSGRHDEQYF.

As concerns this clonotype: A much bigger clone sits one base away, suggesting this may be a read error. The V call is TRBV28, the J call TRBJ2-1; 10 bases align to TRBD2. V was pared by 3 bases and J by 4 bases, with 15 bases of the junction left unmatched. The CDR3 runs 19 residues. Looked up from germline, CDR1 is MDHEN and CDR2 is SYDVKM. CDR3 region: CASSLWGNSGRPAYNEQFF. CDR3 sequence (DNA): TGTGCCAGCAGTTTGTGGGGGAATAGCGGGAGGCCCGCATACAATGAGCAGTTCTTC.

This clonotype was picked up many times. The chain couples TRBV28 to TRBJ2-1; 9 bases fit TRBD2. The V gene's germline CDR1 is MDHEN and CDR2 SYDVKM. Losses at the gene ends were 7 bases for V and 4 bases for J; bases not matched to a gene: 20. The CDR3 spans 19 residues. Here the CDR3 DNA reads TGTGCCAGCATCCCACCGTTAGCGGGAGATCCCCACGCGTACAATGAGCAGTTCTTC. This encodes CASIPPLAGDPHAYNEQFF.

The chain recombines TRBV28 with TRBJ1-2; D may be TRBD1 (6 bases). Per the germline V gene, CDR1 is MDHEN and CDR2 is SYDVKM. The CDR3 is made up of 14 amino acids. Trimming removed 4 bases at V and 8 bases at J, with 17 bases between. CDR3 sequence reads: CASSYRVLIRGYTF. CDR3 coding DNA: TGTGCCAGCAGTTACAGGGTCTTAATAAGGGGCTACACCTTC.

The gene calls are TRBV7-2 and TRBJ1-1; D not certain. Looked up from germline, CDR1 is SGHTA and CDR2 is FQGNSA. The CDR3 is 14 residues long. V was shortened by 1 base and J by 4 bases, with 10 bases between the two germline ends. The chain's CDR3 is CASSLGPAGTEAFF. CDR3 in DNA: TGTGCCAGCAGCTTAGGTCCCGCCGGCACTGAAGCTTTCTTT.

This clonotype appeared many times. The CDR3 loop reads CASLLAGLYSDEQFF. For the CDR3, the DNA is TGTGCCAGTCTTTTGGCGGGACTATATTCGGATGAGCAGTTCTTC. The rearrangement joins TRBV7-9 to TRBJ2-1; 7 bases match TRBD2. Per the germline V gene, CDR1 is SEHNR and CDR2 is FQNEAQ (reference sequence). The CDR3 is 15 residues long. V shed 9 bases, J shed 8 bases, and the junction held 16 bases outside the gene matches.

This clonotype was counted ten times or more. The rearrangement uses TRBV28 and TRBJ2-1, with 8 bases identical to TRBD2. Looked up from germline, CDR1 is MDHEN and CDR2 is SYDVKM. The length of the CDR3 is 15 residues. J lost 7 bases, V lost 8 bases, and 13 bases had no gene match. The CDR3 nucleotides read TGTGCCAGCTGCCAGTCCCCTAGCGGGCCAAATGAGCAGTTCTTC. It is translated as CASCQSPSGPNEQFF.

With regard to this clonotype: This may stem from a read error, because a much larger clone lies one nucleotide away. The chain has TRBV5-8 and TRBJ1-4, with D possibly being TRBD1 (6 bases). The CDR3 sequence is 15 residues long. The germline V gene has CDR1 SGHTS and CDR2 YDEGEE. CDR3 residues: CASTRTEATNEKLVF. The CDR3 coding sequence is TGTGCCAGCACCCGGACAGAGGCAACTAATGAAAAACTGGTTTTT.

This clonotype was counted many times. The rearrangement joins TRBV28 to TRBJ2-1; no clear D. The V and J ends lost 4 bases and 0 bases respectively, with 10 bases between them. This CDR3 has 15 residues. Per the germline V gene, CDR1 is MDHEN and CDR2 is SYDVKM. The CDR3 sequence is CASSSRASSYNEQFF. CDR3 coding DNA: TGTGCCAGCAGTTCACGGGCGAGCTCCTACAATGAGCAGTTCTTC.

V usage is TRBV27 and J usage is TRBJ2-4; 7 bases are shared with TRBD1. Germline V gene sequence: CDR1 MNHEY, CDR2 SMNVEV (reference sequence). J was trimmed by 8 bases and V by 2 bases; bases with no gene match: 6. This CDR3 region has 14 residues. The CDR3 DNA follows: TGTGCCAGCAGTTTAAGGGGGCCGTGGGACATTCAGTACTTC. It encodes CASSLRGPWDIQYF.

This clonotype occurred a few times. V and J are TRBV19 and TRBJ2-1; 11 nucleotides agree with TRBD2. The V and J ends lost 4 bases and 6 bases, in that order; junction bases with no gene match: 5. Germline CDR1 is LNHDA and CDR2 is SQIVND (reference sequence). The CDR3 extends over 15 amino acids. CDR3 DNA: TGTGCCAGTAGTAGCATAGCGGGAGGGCCCAATGAGCAGTTCTTC. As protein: CASSSIAGGPNEQFF.

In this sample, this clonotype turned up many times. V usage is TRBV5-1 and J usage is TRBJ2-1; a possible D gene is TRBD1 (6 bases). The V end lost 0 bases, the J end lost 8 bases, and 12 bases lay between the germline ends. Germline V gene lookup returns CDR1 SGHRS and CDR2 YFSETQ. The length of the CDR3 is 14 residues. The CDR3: CASSLEQGVHEQFF. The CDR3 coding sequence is TGCGCCAGCAGCTTGGAACAGGGTGTCCATGAGCAGTTCTTC.

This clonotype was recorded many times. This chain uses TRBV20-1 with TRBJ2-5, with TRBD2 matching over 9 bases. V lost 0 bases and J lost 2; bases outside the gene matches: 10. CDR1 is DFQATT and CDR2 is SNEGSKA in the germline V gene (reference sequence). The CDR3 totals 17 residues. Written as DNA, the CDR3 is TGCAGTGCTAGAGACATTCTAGCGGGGCAGTCACAAGAGACCCAGTACTTC. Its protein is CSARDILAGQSQETQYF.

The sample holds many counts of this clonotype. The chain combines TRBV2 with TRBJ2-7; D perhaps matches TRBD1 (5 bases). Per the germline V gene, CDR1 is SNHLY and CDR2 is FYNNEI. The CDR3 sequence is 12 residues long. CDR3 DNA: TGTGTGACGAGGCAGGGCGCCTACGAGCAGTACTTC. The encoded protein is CVTRQGAYEQYF.

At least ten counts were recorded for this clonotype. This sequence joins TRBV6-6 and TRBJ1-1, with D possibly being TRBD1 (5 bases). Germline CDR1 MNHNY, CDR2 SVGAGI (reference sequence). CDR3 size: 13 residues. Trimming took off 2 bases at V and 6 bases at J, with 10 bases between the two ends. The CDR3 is CASSYGGKAEAFF. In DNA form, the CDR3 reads TGTGCCAGCAGTTACGGGGGAAAAGCTGAAGCTTTCTTT.